Given below is one T cell receptor beta chain in context. What it recognizes is unknown. Documented treatment: roughly nine-day PBMC culture with coronavirus spike peptide pools or control peptides (ViraFEST assay). Peptide pool stimulation in ViraFEST expanded antigen-specific T cells, whose TCRs were then sequenced. The CDR3 consists of 15 residues. Germline CDR1 and CDR2: KGHSH and LQKENI. The trim removed 6 bases at V and 1 base at J, leaving 5 bases unmatched. The data originate from a study of vaccination and CD4 T cells after COVID-19. Study results and limitations: The rise in median SARS-CoV-2-reactive clonotypes, from around 19 to 38, was not significant.

Sequencing of DNA taken from cultured CD4+ T cells relied on the Oncomine TCR Beta short-read assay. The authors extracted genomic DNA from cultured CD4+ T cells. TCRdb ran MiXCR on the PCR reads and lists one entry per CDR3 protein. The repertoire holds roughly 12,000 distinct CDR3 sequences, with roughly three fifths as singletons. This chain joins TRBV18 and TRBJ1-5, with 8 nucleotides matching TRBD1. This receptor was obtained from a human donor who had recovered from COVID-19. The sample in question was CD4+ T cells from blood, cultured in vitro, obtained before SARS-CoV-2 vaccination. The CDR3 DNA is TGTGCCAGCTCCCTGGACAGGGTAAGCAATCAGCCCCAGCATTTT. Encoded protein: CASSLDRVSNQPQHF.